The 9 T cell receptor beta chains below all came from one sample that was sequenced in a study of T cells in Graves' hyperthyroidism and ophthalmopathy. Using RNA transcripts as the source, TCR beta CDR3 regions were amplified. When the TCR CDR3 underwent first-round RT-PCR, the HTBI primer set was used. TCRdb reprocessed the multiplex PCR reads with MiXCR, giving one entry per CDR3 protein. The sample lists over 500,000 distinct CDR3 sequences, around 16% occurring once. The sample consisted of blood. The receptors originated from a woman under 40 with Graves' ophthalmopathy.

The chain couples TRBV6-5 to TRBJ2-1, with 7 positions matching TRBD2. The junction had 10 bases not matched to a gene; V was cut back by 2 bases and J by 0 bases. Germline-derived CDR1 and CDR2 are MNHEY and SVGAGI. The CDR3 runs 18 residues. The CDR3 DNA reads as TGTGCCAGCAGTTACCCGATGGGGCGGGAGAGCTCCTACAATGAGCAGTTCTTC. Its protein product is CASSYPMGRESSYNEQFF.

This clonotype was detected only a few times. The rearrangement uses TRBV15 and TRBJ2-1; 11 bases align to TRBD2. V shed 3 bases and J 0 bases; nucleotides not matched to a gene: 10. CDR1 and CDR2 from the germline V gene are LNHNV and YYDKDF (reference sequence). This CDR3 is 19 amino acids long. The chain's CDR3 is CATSSTGLAEIGSYNEQFF. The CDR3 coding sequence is TGTGCCACCAGCAGTACGGGACTAGCGGAGATTGGCTCCTACAATGAGCAGTTCTTC.

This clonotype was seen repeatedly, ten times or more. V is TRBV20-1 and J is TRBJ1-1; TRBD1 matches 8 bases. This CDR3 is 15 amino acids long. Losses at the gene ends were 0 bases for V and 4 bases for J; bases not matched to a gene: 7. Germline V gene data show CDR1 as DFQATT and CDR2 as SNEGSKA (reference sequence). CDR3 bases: TGCAGTGCTAGAGAGAGAGGACAGGGCCGCACTGAAGCTTTCTTT. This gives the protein CSARERGQGRTEAFF.

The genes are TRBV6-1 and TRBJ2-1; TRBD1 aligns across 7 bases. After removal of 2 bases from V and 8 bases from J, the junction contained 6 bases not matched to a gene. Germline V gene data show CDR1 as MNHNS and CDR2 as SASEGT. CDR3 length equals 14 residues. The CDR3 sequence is CASSELQGKDEQFF. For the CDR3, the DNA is TGTGCCAGCAGTGAATTACAGGGGAAAGATGAGCAGTTCTTC.

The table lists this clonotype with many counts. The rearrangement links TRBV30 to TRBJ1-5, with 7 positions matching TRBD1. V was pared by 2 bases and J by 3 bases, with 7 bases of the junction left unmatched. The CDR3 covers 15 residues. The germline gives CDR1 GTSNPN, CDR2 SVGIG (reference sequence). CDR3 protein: CAWSSTGASNQPQHF. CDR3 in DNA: TGTGCCTGGAGTTCAACAGGGGCTTCCAATCAGCCCCAGCATTTT.

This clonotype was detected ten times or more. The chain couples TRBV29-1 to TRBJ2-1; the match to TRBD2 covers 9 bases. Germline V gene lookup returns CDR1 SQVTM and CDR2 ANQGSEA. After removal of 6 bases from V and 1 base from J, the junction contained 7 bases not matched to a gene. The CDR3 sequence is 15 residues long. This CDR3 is CSVGTSGSSYNEQFF. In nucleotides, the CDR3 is TGCAGCGTGGGTACTAGCGGGTCTTCCTACAATGAGCAGTTCTTC.

Here the CDR3 reads CASSYGTGGGDQPQHF. As DNA, the CDR3 is TGTGCCAGCAGTTATGGGACAGGGGGTGGGGATCAGCCCCAGCATTTT. V gene TRBV6-5 combines with J gene TRBJ1-5, with 11 bases that match TRBD1. The CDR3 runs 16 residues. Germline CDR1 reads MNHEY; CDR2 reads SVGAGI. Trimming cost V 3 bases and J 5 bases; bases outside gene matches: 6.

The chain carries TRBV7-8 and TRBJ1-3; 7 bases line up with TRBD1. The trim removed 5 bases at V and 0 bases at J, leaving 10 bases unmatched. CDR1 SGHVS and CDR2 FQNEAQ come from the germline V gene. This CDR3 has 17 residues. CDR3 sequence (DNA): TGTGCCAGCAGCGAAACGGGACAGCGGATCTCTGGAAACACCATATATTTT. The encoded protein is CASSETGQRISGNTIYF. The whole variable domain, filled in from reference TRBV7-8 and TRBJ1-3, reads GAGVSQSPRYKVAKRGQDVALRCDPISGHVSLFWYQQALGQGPEFLTYFQNEAQLDKSGLPSDRFFAERPEGSVSTLKIQRTQQEDSAVYLCASSETGQRISGNTIYFGEGSWLTVV.

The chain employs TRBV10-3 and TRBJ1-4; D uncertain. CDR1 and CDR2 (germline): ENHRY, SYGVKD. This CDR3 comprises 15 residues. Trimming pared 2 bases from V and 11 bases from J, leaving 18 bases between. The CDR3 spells CAISEGDPLFGKLFF. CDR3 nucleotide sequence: TGTGCCATCAGTGAGGGGGATCCCCTGTTTGGGAAACTGTTTTTT.